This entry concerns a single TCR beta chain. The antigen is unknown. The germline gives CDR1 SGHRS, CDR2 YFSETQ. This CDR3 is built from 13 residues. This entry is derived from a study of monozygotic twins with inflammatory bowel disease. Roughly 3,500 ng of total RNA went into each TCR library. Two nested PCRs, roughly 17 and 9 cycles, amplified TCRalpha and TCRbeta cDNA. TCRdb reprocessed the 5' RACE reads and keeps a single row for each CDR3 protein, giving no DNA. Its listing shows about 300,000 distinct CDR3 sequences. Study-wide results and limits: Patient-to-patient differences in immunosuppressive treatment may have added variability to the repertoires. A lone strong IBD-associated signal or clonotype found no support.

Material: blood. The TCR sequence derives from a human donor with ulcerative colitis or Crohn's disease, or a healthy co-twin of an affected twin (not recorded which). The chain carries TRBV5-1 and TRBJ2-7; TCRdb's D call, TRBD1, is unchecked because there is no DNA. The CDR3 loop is CASSLMQGDEQYF.